This record looks at one T cell receptor beta chain sequence and its context. This entry belongs to a study of control samples from healthy donors and cancer patients. Assay used: immunoSEQ multiplex PCR; TCRdb lists only in-frame clones, some missing. In the table there are under 200,000 clones, about 94% of which are singletons. The germline V gene has CDR1 MNHEY and CDR2 SMNVEV (reference sequence). This CDR3 is built from 11 residues. V was trimmed by 11 bases and J by 2 bases, leaving 10 bases between them. This TCR derives from a woman aged 40 to 50 in good health. Sequenced input: blood. The chain has TRBV27 and TRBJ2-7, with a tentative D call TRBD2 (5 bases). The CDR3 DNA follows: TGTGCCCGGGGTGGAACCTACGAGCAGTACTTC. Its translation is CARGGTYEQYF.